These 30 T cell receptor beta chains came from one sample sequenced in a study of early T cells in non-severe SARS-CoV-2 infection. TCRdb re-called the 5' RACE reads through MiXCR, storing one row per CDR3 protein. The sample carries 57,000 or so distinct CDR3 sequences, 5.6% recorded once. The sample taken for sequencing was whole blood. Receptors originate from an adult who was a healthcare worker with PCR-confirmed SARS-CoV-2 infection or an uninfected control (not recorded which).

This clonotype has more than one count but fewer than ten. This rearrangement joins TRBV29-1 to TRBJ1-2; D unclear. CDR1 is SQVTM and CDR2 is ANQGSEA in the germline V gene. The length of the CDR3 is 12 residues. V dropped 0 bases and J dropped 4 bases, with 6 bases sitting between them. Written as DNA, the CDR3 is TGCAGCGTTGAAGATGACCTCTATGGCTACACCTTC. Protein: CSVEDDLYGYTF. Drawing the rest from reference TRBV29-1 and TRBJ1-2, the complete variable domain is SAVISQKPSRDICQRGTSLTIQCQVDSQVTMMFWYRQQPGQSLTLIATANQGSEATYESGFVIDKFPISRPNLTFSTLTVSNMSPEDSSIYLCSVEDDLYGYTFGSGTRLTVV.

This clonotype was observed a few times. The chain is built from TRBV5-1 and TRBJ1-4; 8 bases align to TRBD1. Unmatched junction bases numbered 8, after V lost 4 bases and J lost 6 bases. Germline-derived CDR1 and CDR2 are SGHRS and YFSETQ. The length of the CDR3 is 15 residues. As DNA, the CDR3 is TGCGCCAGCAGCCCAAGGACAGGGTTTGATGAAAAACTGTTTTTT. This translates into CASSPRTGFDEKLFF.

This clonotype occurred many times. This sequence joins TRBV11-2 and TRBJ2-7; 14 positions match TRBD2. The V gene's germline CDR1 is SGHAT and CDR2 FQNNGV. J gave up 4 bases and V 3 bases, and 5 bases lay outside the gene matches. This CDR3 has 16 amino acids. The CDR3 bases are TGTGCCAGCAGCTTTCCTGGACTAGCGGGAGGATACGAGCAGTACTTC. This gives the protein CASSFPGLAGGYEQYF.

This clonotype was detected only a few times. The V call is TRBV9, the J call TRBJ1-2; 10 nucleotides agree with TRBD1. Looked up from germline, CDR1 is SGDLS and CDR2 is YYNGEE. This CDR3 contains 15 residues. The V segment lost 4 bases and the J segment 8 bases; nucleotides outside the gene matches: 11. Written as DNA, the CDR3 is TGTGCCAGCAGCCCGCGGACAGGGGGGGCATTAGGCTACACCTTC. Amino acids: CASSPRTGGALGYTF.

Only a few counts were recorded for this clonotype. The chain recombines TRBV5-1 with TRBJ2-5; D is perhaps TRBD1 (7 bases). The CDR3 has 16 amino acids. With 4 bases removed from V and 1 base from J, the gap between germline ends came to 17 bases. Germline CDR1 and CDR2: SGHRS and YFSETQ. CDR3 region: CASSPGDRTRQETQYF. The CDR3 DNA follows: TGCGCCAGCAGCCCGGGGGACAGAACACGCCAAGAGACCCAGTACTTC.

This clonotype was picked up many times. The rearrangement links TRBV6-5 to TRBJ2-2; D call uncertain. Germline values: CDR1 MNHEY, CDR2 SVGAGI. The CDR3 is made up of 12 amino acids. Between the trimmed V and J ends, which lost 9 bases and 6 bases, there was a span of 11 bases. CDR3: CASRPPAGELFF. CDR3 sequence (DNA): TGTGCCAGTCGGCCTCCCGCCGGGGAGCTGTTTTTT.

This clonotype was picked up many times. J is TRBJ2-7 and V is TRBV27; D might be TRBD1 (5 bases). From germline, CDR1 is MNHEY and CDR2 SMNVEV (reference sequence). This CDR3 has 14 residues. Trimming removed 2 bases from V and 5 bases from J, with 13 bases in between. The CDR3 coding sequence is TGTGCCAGCAGTTTACAGGGATTTGCCCACGAGCAGTACTTC. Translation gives CASSLQGFAHEQYF.

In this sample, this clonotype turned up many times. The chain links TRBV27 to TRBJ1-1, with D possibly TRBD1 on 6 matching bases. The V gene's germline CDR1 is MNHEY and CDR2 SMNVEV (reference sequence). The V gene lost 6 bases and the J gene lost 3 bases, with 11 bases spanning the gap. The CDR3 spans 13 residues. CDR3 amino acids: CASRYGQYTEAFF. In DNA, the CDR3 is TGTGCCAGCAGATACGGACAGTACACTGAAGCTTTCTTT.

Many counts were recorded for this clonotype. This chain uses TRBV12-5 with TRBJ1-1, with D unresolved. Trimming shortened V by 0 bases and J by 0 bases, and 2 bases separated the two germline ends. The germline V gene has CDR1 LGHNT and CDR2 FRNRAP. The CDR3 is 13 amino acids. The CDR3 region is CASGLVMNTEAFF. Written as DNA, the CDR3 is TGTGCTAGTGGTTTGGTGATGAACACTGAAGCTTTCTTT.

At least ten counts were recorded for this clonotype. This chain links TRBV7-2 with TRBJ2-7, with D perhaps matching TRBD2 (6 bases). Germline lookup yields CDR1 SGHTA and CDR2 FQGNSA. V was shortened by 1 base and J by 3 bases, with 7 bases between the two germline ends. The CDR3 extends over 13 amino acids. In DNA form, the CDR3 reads TGTGCCAGCAGCTTAGGGCGGGACTACGAGCAGTACTTC. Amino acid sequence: CASSLGRDYEQYF. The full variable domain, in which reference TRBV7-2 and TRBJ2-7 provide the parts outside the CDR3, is GAGVSQSPSNKVTEKGKDVELRCDPISGHTALYWYRQSLGQGLEFLIYFQGNSAPDKSGLPSDRFSAERTGGSVSTLTIQRTQQEDSAVYLCASSLGRDYEQYFGPGTRLTVT.

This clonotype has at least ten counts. Written as DNA, the CDR3 is TGTGCCAGTTCGCTTGAGACAGGGGCTAGCACAGATACGCAGTATTTT. It encodes CASSLETGASTDTQYF. This rearrangement joins TRBV6-4 to TRBJ2-3; 8 nucleotides match TRBD1. Germline CDR1 and CDR2: MRHNA and SNTAGT. V lost 9 bases to trimming and J lost 0 bases; unmatched junction nucleotides: 11. CDR3 length: 16 amino acids.

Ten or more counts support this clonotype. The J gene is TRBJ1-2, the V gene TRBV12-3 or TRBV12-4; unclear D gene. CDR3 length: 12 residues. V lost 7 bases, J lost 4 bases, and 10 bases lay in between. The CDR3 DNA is TGTGCCAGCAAGATAGGGAGCTATGGCTACACCTTC. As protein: CASKIGSYGYTF.

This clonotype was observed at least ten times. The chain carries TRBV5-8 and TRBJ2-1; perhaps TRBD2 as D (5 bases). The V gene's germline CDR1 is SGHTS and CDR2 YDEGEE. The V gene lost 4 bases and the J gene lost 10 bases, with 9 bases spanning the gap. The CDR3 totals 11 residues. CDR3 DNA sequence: TGTGCCAGCAGCACGCGGAGGGAGCAGTTCTTC. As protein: CASSTRREQFF.

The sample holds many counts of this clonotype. The CDR3 here is CASSPTGTPSYEQYF. CDR3 nucleotides: TGTGCCAGCAGCCCGACCGGGACACCCTCCTACGAGCAGTACTTC. J is TRBJ2-7 and V is TRBV7-6, with TRBD1 as a possible D gene (6 bases). CDR3 length: 15 residues. The V end lost 5 bases, the J end lost 0 bases, and 14 bases lay between the germline ends. Germline values: CDR1 SGHVS, CDR2 FNYEAQ.

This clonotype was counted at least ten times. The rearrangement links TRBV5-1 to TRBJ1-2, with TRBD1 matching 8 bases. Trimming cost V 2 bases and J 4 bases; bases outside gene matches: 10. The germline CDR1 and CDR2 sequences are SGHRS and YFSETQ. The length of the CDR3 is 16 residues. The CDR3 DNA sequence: TGCGCCAGCAGCTTTGCGGGACAGGCCAGCCTCTATGGCTACACCTTC. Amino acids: CASSFAGQASLYGYTF.

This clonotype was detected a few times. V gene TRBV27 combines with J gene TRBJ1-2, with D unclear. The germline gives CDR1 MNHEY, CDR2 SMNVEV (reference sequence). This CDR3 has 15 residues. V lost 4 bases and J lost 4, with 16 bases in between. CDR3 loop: CASSWGGSRSYGYTF. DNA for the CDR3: TGTGCCAGCAGTTGGGGAGGTTCTCGATCCTATGGCTACACCTTC.

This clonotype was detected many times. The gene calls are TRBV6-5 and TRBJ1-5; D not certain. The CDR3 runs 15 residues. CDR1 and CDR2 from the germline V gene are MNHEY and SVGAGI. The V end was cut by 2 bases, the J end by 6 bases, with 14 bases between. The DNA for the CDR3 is TGTGCCAGCAGTTACGACTCGGGAGTAGGTCAGCCCCAGCATTTT. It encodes CASSYDSGVGQPQHF.

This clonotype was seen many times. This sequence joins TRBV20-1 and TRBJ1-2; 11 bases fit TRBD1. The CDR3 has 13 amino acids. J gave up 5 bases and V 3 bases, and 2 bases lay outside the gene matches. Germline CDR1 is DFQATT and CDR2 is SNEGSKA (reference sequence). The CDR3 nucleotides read TGCAGTGCTAGGGGGACAGGGGGATATGGCTACACCTTC. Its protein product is CSARGTGGYGYTF.

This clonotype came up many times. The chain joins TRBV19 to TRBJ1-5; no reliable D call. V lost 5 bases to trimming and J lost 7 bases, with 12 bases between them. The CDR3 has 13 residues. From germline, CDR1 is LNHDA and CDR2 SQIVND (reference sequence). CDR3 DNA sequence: TGTGCCAGTAGTGTAGCCGAAGGGCAGCCCCAGCATTTT. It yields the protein CASSVAEGQPQHF.

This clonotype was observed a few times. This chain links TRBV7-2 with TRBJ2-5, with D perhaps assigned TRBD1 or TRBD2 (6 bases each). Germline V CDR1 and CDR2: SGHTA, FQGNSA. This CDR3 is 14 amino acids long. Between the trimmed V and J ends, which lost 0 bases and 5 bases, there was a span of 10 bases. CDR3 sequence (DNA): TGTGCCAGCAGCTTAGCCCGGGGGCGCGAGACCCAGTACTTC. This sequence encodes CASSLARGRETQYF.

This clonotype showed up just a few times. As DNA, the CDR3 is TGTGCCAGCACCGCGCTAGGCTACAATGAGCAGTTCTTC. Its protein is CASTALGYNEQFF. This chain links TRBV6-2 or TRBV6-3 with TRBJ2-1; D gene ambiguous. Germline loops: CDR1 MNHEY, CDR2 SVGEGT. The CDR3 loop spans 13 amino acids. V was pared by 7 bases and J by 3 bases, with 10 bases between.

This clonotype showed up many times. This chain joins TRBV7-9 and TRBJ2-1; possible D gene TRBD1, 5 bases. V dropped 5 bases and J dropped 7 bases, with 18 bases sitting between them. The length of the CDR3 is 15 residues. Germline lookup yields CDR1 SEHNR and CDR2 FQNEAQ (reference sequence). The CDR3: CASSLGESGLNEQFF. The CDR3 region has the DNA TGTGCCAGCAGCCTGGGCGAGTCAGGGTTGAATGAGCAGTTCTTC.

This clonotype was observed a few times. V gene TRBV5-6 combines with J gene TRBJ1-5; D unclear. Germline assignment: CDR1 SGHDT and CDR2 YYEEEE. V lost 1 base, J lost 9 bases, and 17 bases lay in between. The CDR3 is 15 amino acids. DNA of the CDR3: TGTGCCAGCAGCTTGAGGGCCGCGAATCACAGGCCCCAGCATTTT. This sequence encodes CASSLRAANHRPQHF.

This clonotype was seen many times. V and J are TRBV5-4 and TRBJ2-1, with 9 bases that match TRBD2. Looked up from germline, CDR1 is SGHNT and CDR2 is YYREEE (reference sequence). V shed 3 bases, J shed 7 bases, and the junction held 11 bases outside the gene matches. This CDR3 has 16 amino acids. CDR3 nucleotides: TGTGCCAGCAGCTGGAAGACTAGCGGTTCCTGGAATGAGCAGTTCTTC. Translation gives CASSWKTSGSWNEQFF.

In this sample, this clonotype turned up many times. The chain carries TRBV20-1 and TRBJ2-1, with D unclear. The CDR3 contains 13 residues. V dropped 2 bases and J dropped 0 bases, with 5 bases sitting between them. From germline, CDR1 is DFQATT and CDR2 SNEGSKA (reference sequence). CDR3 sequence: CSARRSSYNEQFF. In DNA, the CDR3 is TGCAGTGCTAGACGCAGCTCCTACAATGAGCAGTTCTTC.

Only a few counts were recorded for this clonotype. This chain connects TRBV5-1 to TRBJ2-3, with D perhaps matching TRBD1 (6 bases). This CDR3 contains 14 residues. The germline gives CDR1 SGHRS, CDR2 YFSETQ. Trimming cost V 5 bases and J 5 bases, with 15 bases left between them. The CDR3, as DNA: TGCGCCAGCAGGCGACAGGAGTACGTAGATACGCAGTATTTT. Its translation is CASRRQEYVDTQYF.

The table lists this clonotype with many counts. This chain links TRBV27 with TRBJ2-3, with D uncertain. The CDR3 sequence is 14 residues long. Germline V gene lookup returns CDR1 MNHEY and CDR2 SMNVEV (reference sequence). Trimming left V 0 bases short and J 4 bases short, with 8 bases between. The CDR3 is CASSLSIVPDTQYF. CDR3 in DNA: TGTGCCAGCAGTTTATCGATTGTGCCAGATACGCAGTATTTT.

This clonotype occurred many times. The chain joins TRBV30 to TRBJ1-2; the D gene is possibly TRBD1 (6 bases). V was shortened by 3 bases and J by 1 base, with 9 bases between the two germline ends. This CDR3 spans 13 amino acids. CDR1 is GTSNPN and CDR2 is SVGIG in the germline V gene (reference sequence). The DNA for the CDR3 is TGTGCCTGGAGGCCGGACAGTAACTATGGCTACACCTTC. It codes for CAWRPDSNYGYTF.

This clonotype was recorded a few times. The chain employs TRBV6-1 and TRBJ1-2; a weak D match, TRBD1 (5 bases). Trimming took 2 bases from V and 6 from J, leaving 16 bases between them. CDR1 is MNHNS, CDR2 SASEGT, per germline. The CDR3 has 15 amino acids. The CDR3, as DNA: TGTGCCAGCAGTGAACAACGGACAAGGTCACATGGCTACACCTTC. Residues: CASSEQRTRSHGYTF.

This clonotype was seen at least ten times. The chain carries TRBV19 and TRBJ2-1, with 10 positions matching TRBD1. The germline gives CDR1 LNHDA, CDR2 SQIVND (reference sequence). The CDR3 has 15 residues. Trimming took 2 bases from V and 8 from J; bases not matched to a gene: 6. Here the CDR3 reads CASSIPGQGTDEQFF. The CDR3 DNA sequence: TGTGCCAGTAGTATACCGGGACAGGGGACCGATGAGCAGTTCTTC. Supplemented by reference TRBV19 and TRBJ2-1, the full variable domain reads DGGITQSPKYLFRKEGQNVTLSCEQNLNHDAMYWYRQDPGQGLRLIYYSQIVNDFQKGDIAEGYSVSREKKESFPLTVTSAQKNPTAFYLCASSIPGQGTDEQFFGPGTRLTVL.